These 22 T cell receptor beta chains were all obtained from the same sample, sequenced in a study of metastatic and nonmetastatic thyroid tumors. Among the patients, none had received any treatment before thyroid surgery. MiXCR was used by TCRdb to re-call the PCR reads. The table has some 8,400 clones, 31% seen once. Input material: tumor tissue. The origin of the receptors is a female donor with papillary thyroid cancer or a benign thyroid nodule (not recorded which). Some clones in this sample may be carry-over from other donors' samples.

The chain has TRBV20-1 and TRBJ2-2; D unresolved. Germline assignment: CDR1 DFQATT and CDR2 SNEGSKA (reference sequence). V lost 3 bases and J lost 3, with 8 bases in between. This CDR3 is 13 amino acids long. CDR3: CSASRSDTGELFF. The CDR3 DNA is TGCAGTGCTAGTAGGTCGGACACCGGGGAGCTGTTTTTT.

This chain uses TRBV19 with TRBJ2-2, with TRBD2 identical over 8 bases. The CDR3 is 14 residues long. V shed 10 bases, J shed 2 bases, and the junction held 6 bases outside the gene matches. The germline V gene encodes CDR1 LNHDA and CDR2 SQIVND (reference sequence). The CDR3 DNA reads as TGTGCCACCGGAACTAGCGGAAACACCGGGGAGCTGTTTTTT. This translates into CATGTSGNTGELFF.

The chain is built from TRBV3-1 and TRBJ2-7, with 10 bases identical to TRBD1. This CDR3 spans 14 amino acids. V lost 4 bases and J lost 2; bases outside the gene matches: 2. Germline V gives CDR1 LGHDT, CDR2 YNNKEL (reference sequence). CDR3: CASSPGTGAYEQYF. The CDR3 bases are TGTGCCAGCAGCCCCGGGACAGGGGCCTACGAGCAGTACTTC.

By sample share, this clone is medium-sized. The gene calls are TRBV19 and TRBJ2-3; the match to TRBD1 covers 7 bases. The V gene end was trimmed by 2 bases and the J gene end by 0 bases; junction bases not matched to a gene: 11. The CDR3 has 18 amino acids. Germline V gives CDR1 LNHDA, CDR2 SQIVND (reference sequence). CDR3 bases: TGTGCCAGTAGTATACCCCACGGACAGGTTTATAGCACAGATACGCAGTATTTT. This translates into CASSIPHGQVYSTDTQYF.

CDR3 nucleotide sequence: TGTGCCAGCAGCCGGACAGGGGGCTACGAGCAGTACTTC. It translates to CASSRTGGYEQYF. V gene TRBV7-6 combines with J gene TRBJ2-7, with 10 bases aligning to TRBD1. The V segment lost 5 bases and the J segment 3 bases; nucleotides outside the gene matches: 1. This CDR3 region has 13 residues. CDR1 SGHVS and CDR2 FNYEAQ come from the germline V gene.

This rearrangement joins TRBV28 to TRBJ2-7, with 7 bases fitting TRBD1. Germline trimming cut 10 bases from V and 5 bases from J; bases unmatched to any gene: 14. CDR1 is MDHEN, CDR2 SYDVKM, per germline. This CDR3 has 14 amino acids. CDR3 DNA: TGTGCCACCCGTTTGGGGACAGCCTTTGACGAGCAGTACTTC. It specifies CATRLGTAFDEQYF.

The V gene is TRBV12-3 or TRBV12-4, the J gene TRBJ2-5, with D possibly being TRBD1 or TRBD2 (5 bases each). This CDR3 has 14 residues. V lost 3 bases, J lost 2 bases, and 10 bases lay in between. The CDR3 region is CASSFEGPQETQYF. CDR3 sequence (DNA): TGTGCCAGCAGTTTTGAGGGGCCTCAAGAGACCCAGTACTTC.

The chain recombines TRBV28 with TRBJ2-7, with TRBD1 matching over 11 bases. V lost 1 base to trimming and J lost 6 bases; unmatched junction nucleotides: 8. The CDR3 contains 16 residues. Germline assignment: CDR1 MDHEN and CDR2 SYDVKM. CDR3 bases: TGTGCCAGCAGTTTATACACCGGGACAGGGGGAGGCGAGCAGTACTTC. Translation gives CASSLYTGTGGGEQYF. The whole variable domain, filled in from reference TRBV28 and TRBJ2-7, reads DVKVTQSSRYLVKRTGEKVFLECVQDMDHENMFWYRQDPGLGLRLIYFSYDVKMKEKGDIPEGYSVSREKKERFSLILESASTNQTSMYLCASSLYTGTGGGEQYFGPGTRLTVT.

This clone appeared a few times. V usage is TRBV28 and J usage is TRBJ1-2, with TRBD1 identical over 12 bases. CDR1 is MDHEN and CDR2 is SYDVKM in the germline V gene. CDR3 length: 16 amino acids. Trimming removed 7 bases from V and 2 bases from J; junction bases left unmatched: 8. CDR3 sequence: CASTQGQGARNYGYTF. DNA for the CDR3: TGTGCCAGCACCCAGGGACAGGGGGCGCGGAACTATGGCTACACCTTC.

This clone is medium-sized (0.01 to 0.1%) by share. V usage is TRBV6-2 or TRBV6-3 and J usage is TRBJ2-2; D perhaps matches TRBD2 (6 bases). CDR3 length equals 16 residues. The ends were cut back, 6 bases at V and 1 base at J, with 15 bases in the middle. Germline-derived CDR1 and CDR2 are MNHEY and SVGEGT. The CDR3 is CASRPSWGLNTGELFF. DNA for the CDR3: TGTGCCAGCAGACCCTCGTGGGGACTGAACACCGGGGAGCTGTTTTTT.

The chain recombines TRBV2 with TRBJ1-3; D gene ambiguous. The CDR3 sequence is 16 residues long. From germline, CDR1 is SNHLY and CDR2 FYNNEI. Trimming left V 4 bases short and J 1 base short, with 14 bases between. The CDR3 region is CASSASGRMSGNTIYF. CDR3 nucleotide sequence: TGTGCCAGCAGTGCCTCCGGAAGAATGTCTGGAAACACCATATATTTT.

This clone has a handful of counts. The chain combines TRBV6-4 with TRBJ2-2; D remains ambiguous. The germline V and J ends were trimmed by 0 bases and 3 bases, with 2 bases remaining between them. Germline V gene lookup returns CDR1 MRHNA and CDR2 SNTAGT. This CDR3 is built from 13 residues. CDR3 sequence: CASSDSDTGELFF. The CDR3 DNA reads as TGTGCCAGCAGTGACTCAGACACCGGGGAGCTGTTTTTT.

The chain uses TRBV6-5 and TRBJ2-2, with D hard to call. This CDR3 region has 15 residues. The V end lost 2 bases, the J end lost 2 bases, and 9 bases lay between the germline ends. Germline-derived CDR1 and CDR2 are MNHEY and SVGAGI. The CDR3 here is CASSYGQPNTGELFF. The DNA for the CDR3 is TGTGCCAGCAGTTACGGGCAACCAAACACCGGGGAGCTGTTTTTT.

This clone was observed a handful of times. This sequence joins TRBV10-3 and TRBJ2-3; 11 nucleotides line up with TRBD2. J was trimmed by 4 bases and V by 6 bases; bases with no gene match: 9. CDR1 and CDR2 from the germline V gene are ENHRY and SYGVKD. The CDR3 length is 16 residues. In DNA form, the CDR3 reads TGTGCCATCAGCTCCCTTAGCGGGAGGGGCCCAGATACGCAGTATTTT. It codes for CAISSLSGRGPDTQYF.

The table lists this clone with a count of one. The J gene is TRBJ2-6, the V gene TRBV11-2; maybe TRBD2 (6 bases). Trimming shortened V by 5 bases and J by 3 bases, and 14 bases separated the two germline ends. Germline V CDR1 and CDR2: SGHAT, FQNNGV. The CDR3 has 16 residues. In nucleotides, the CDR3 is TGTGCCAGCAGCCCCCTTTGGAGGGGTGGGGCCAACGTCCTGACTTTC. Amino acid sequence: CASSPLWRGGANVLTF. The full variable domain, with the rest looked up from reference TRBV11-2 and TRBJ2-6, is EAGVAQSPRYKIIEKRQSVAFWCNPISGHATLYWYQQILGQGPKLLIQFQNNGVVDDSQLPKDRFSAERLKGVDSTLKIQPAKLEDSAVYLCASSPLWRGGANVLTFGAGSRLTVL.

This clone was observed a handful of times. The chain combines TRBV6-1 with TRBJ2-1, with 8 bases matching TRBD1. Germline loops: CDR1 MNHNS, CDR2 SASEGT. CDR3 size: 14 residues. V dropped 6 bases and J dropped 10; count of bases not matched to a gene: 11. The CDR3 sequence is CASSMDPGGREQFF. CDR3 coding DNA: TGTGCCAGCAGCATGGATCCAGGGGGCAGGGAGCAGTTCTTC.

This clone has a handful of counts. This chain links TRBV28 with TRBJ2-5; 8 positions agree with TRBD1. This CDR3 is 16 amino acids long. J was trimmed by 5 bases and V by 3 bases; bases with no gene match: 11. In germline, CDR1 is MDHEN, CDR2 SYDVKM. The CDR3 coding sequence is TGTGCCAGCAGTTTTCAGGGGGCCGGCCCGCTGGAGACCCAGTACTTC. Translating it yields CASSFQGAGPLETQYF.

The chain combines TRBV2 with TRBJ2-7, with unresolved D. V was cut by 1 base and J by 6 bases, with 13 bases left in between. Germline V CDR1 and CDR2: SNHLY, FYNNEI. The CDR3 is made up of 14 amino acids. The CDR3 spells CASSEVRVGSEQYF. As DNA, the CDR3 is TGTGCCAGCAGTGAAGTGCGTGTCGGCTCCGAGCAGTACTTC.

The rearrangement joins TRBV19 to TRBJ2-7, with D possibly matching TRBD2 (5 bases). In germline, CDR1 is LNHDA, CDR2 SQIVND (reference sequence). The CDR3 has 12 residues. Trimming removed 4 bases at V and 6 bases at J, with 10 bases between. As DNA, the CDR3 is TGTGCCAGTAGTAATGGACTGCGCGAGCAGTACTTC. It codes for CASSNGLREQYF.

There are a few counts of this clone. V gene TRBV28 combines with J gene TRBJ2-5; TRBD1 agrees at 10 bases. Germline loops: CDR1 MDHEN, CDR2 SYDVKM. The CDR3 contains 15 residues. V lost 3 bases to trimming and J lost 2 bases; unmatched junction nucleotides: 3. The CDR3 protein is CASSFGTGAQETQYF. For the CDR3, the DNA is TGTGCCAGCAGTTTCGGGACAGGGGCACAAGAGACCCAGTACTTC.

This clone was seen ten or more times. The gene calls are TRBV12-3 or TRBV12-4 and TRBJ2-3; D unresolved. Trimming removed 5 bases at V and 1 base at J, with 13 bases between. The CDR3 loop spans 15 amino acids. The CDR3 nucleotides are TGTGCCAGCAGTGACGGAACAGATCGCACAGATACGCAGTATTTT. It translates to CASSDGTDRTDTQYF.

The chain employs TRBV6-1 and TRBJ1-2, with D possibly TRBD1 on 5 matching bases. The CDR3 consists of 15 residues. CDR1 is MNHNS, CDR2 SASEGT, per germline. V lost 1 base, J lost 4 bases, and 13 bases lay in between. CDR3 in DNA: TGTGCCAGCAGTGAAGTTTCAAAGGGGATCTATGGCTACACCTTC. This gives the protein CASSEVSKGIYGYTF.